This T cell receptor (beta chain) was retrieved from a study of T cells in Graves' hyperthyroidism and ophthalmopathy. Amplification of TCR beta CDR3 regions was performed using RNA transcripts as template. A set of HTBI primers served as the primers for a first-round RT-PCR of the TCR CDR3. One entry per CDR3 protein, called by TCRdb with MiXCR from the multiplex PCR reads. The repertoire holds under 800,000 distinct CDR3 sequences, with 14% as singletons. Trimming shortened V by 5 bases and J by 0 bases, and 14 bases separated the two germline ends. This CDR3 contains 15 residues. CDR1 and CDR2 from the germline V gene are SQVTM and ANQGSEA. This clonotype came up a few times.

The rearrangement uses TRBV29-1 and TRBJ2-1, with D possibly being TRBD1 or TRBD2 (5 bases each). The sample comprised blood. The clonotype originates from a woman between 18 and 29 years old with Graves' hyperthyroidism. This CDR3 is CSVQGTRSSYNEQFF. CDR3 in DNA: TGCAGCGTTCAAGGGACGCGGAGCTCCTACAATGAGCAGTTCTTC.